These T cell receptor beta chains were read from a single sample in a study of blood T cell repertoires in COVID-19. Assay used: immunoSEQ multiplex PCR; TCRdb lists only in-frame clones, some missing. Of about 140,000 clones listed, 70% to 85% are singletons. Sample: peripheral blood. The receptors stem from a human donor in a cohort sampled during active COVID-19. Both conserved end residues are part of each CDR3. A D gene is named only where the DNA matches it firmly. Clone size is stated in some rows and not others, as once, few, many or a class when expanded.

>-|TRBV5-4|14|once|TRBJ1-1
CASSLNKGDTEAFF
TGTGCCAGCAGCTTGAACAAGGGGGACACTGAAGCTTTCTTT
>TRBD1|TRBV7-3|16|-|TRBJ2-3
CASRREGTGGTDTQYF
TGTGCCAGCAGGCGAGAGGGGACAGGAGGCACAGATACGCAGTATTTT
>-|TRBV30|9|-|TRBJ1-2
CAWGDGYTF
TGTGCCTGGGGCGATGGCTACACCTTC
>TRBD1|TRBV27|13|-|TRBJ1-5
CATRDRGNQPQHF
TGTGCCACCCGGGACAGGGGGAATCAGCCCCAGCATTTT
>TRBD1|TRBV11-2|19|-|TRBJ2-6
CASSLDLYRGASGANVLTF
TGTGCCAGCAGCTTAGATCTTTACAGGGGGGCCTCTGGGGCCAACGTCCTGACTTTC
>TRBD1|TRBV18|16|-|TRBJ1-2
CASSPGTGSLNYGYTF
TGTGCCAGCTCACCGGGGACAGGCTCTCTCAACTATGGCTACACCTTC
>-|TRBV18|17|-|TRBJ2-3
CASSPPRARLVVDTQYF
TGTGCCAGCTCACCACCGAGAGCTAGGCTCGTGGTGGATACGCAGTATTTT
>-|TRBV6-2/TRBV6-3|12|-|TRBJ2-1
CASSNLLGRGFF
TGTGCCAGCAGTAACCTACTAGGGCGAGGGTTCTTC
>-|TRBV9|14|-|TRBJ1-2
CASSPTGGLGGYTF
TGTGCCAGCAGCCCAACCGGGGGGCTGGGCGGCTACACCTTC
>-|TRBV7-3|12|many|TRBJ1-2
CASSSGREDYTF
TGTGCCAGCAGCTCCGGACGGGAGGACTACACCTTC
>TRBD1|TRBV19|11|few|TRBJ1-2
CATDRGDGYTF
TGTGCTACCGACAGGGGCGACGGCTACACCTTC
>-|TRBV30|12|-|TRBJ2-3
CAWERGTDTQYF
TGTGCCTGGGAGAGGGGCACAGATACGCAGTATTTT
>-|TRBV7-2|15|-|TRBJ2-2
CASSWGVANTGELFF
TGTGCCAGCAGCTGGGGGGTGGCGAACACCGGGGAGCTGTTTTTT
>-|TRBV5-1|16|-|TRBJ2-1
CASSLPGWGRGNEQFF
TGCGCCAGCAGCCTACCAGGTTGGGGGCGAGGGAATGAGCAGTTCTTC
>-|TRBV2|13|few|TRBJ1-3
CASLQGAGNTIYF
TGTGCCAGCCTACAGGGAGCTGGAAACACCATATATTTT
>-|TRBV9|15|-|TRBJ2-3
CASQTEGRTTDTQYF
TGTGCCAGCCAGACTGAGGGGAGGACCACAGATACGCAGTATTTT
>-|TRBV6-1|17|-|TRBJ1-5
CASSELRGELWNQPQHF
TGTGCCAGCAGTGAACTCCGGGGGGAGTTGTGGAATCAGCCCCAGCATTTT
>TRBD2|TRBV7-2|16|-|TRBJ2-1
CASSFLTSGGADEQFF
TGTGCCAGCAGCTTTCTGACTAGCGGGGGGGCGGATGAGCAGTTCTTC